Below are 28 T cell receptor beta chains sequenced from a single sample in a study of T cell clonotyping in hematopoietic cell transplantation. The repertoire was sequenced with immunoSEQ multiplex PCR; TCRdb's copy has only in-frame clones and lacks some. Of nearly 70,000 clones detected, 90% to 95% appear once; the ten largest clones hold around 1.6%. Sequenced input: peripheral blood mononuclear cells. Receptors originate from a man over 45 in good health. Some clones in this sample may be carry-over from other donors' samples.

The J gene is TRBJ1-2, the V gene TRBV28; unclear D gene. V lost 6 bases to trimming and J lost 4 bases, with 24 bases between them. CDR3 size: 17 residues. Germline V CDR1 and CDR2: MDHEN, SYDVKM. This CDR3 reads CASSPGGLRELSYGYTF. The CDR3 nucleotides read TGTGCCAGCAGCCCCGGTGGATTGCGAGAACTAAGCTATGGCTACACCTTC.

The sample holds a few counts of this clone. The chain combines TRBV6-5 with TRBJ1-5; D not resolved. Germline V CDR1 and CDR2: MNHEY, SVGAGI. Trimming removed 0 bases at V and 0 bases at J, with 3 bases between. This CDR3 spans 14 amino acids. The CDR3: CASSYSYSNQPQHF. The CDR3 DNA is TGTGCCAGCAGTTACTCTTATAGCAATCAGCCCCAGCATTTT.

Of note for this clone: At one end the junction does not follow the germline gene, possibly because of a read error. V usage is TRBV7-9 and J usage is TRBJ2-7; the match to TRBD1 covers 7 bases. The V gene's germline CDR1 is SEHNR and CDR2 FQNEAQ (reference sequence). This CDR3 contains 13 residues. This chain's CDR3 is CASSGDWTGPSHF. The CDR3 nucleotides read TGTGCCAGCAGCGGGGATTGGACAGGCCCCTCACACTTC.

The chain recombines TRBV28 with TRBJ2-1; possible D gene TRBD2, 5 bases. The CDR3 totals 12 residues. The germline CDR1 and CDR2 sequences are MDHEN and SYDVKM. The CDR3 protein is CGIGSSYNEQFF. Written as DNA, the CDR3 is TGTGGCATAGGGAGCTCCTACAATGAGCAGTTCTTC.

The CDR3 DNA reads TGTGCCAGCAGCTTAGCAGGTCAAGCTGAAGCTTTCTTT. This gives the protein CASSLAGQAEAFF. V and J are TRBV7-8 and TRBJ1-1; no reliable D call. This CDR3 is built from 13 residues. Germline assignment: CDR1 SGHVS and CDR2 FQNEAQ. Between the trimmed V and J ends, which lost 0 bases and 6 bases, there was a span of 8 bases.

The table lists this clone with a count of one. V and J are TRBV5-6 and TRBJ1-5; D might be TRBD1 (5 bases). The CDR3 runs to 15 residues. The germline CDR1 and CDR2 sequences are SGHDT and YYEEEE. The germline V and J ends were trimmed by 4 bases and 7 bases, with 18 bases remaining between them. This chain's CDR3 is CASSPGPPVEQPQHF. The CDR3 bases are TGTGCCAGCAGCCCGGGACCCCCTGTCGAACAGCCCCAGCATTTT.

This clone was picked up one time. The chain uses TRBV6-5 and TRBJ1-1; D gene unclear. This CDR3 has 15 residues. CDR1 is MNHEY and CDR2 is SVGAGI in the germline V gene. V lost 6 bases and J lost 2, with 16 bases in between. As DNA, the CDR3 is TGTGCCAGCAGCAACGGTGCAGTGACCAACACTGAAGCTTTCTTT. Translating gives CASSNGAVTNTEAFF.

The V gene is TRBV9, the J gene TRBJ1-2, with D possibly matching TRBD1 (5 bases). Between the trimmed V and J ends, which lost 4 bases and 1 base, there was a span of 8 bases. This CDR3 is 13 amino acids long. CDR1 is SGDLS, CDR2 YYNGEE, per germline. The CDR3 protein is CASSPDSNYGYTF. The CDR3 DNA follows: TGTGCCAGCAGCCCCGACAGTAACTATGGCTACACCTTC.

The chain is built from TRBV5-4 and TRBJ1-1; tentative D call: TRBD1 (5 bases). The ends were cut back, 7 bases at V and 6 bases at J, with 16 bases in the middle. This CDR3 is built from 13 residues. The germline CDR1 and CDR2 sequences are SGHNT and YYREEE (reference sequence). The CDR3 nucleotides read TGTGCCAGCGGTGGGGGTGAGGGCGCTGAAGCTTTCTTT. Its protein is CASGGGEGAEAFF.

V gene TRBV14 combines with J gene TRBJ2-2; 7 bases are a match to TRBD1. Germline lookup yields CDR1 SGHDN and CDR2 FVKESK. CDR3 length: 16 amino acids. V lost 2 bases to trimming and J lost 0 bases; unmatched junction nucleotides: 3. The CDR3 sequence: CASSQYRGTNTGELFF. The CDR3 nucleotides read TGTGCCAGCAGCCAATACAGGGGAACGAACACCGGGGAGCTGTTTTTT.

The J gene is TRBJ1-5, the V gene TRBV6-6, with no clear D. Germline V gene data show CDR1 as MNHNY and CDR2 as SVGAGI (reference sequence). The CDR3 length is 14 residues. V lost 6 bases and J 5 bases, leaving 14 bases between the germline ends. The CDR3 loop reads CASSLGRRDQPQHF. The CDR3, as DNA: TGTGCCAGCAGCCTCGGACGGAGGGATCAGCCCCAGCATTTT.

The chain joins TRBV2 to TRBJ2-7, with D possibly being TRBD1 (5 bases). The CDR3 spans 15 residues. V was clipped by 4 bases and J by 4 bases, with 17 bases between them. From germline, CDR1 is SNHLY and CDR2 FYNNEI. The CDR3 DNA follows: TGTGCCAGCAGTGGATTGGCAGGGCTAAGATACGAGCAGTACTTC. As protein: CASSGLAGLRYEQYF.

This chain uses TRBV10-3 with TRBJ1-2; TRBD1 might be the D (6 bases). V shed 0 bases and J shed 5 bases, with 19 bases lying between them. CDR1 and CDR2 (germline): ENHRY, SYGVKD. There are 17 residues in the CDR3. The CDR3 DNA follows: TGTGCCATCAGTGAGTCGGCCCTACAGGGTCAGAATTATGGCTACACCTTC. Translation gives CAISESALQGQNYGYTF.

The chain uses TRBV28 and TRBJ1-1; D unresolved. The CDR3 runs to 14 residues. The V end lost 3 bases, the J end lost 5 bases, and 13 bases lay between the germline ends. The germline V gene has CDR1 MDHEN and CDR2 SYDVKM. CDR3 in DNA: TGTGCCAGCAGTTTGAGCACCCGGTCGACTGAAGCTTTCTTT. Amino acids: CASSLSTRSTEAFF.

The chain has TRBV5-1 and TRBJ1-2; TRBD1 might be the D (5 bases). CDR3 size: 15 residues. Trimming removed 4 bases from V and 3 bases from J, with 16 bases in between. Looked up from germline, CDR1 is SGHRS and CDR2 is YFSETQ. The CDR3 is CASSPAQGIYYGYTF. In DNA, the CDR3 is TGCGCCAGCAGCCCAGCCCAGGGAATATACTATGGCTACACCTTC.

The chain carries TRBV5-6 and TRBJ2-7; 9 bases are a match to TRBD1. With V trimmed by 5 bases and J by 3 bases, 9 bases remained unmatched. Germline lookup yields CDR1 SGHDT and CDR2 YYEEEE. The CDR3 is 15 residues long. CDR3 protein: CASSLGGTGNYEQYF. The DNA of the CDR3 is TGTGCCAGCAGTCTGGGGGGGACAGGGAACTACGAGCAGTACTTC.

The rearrangement links TRBV6-1 to TRBJ2-1; the D gene is possibly TRBD2 (5 bases). The V gene's germline CDR1 is MNHNS and CDR2 SASEGT. The CDR3 covers 15 residues. With 3 bases removed from V and 8 bases from J, the gap between germline ends came to 17 bases. This chain's CDR3 is CASSDPTSGSDEQFF. In DNA form, the CDR3 reads TGTGCCAGCAGTGACCCGACAAGCGGTAGCGATGAGCAGTTCTTC.

This clone has more than one count but fewer than ten. The chain links TRBV5-1 to TRBJ1-6, with 9 positions matching TRBD1. The CDR3 covers 14 residues. V was clipped by 4 bases and J by 10 bases; unmatched bases: 6. Germline loops: CDR1 SGHRS, CDR2 YFSETQ. CDR3 residues: CASSPTGGRSPLHF. As DNA, the CDR3 is TGCGCCAGCAGCCCCACAGGGGGCCGGTCACCCCTCCACTTT.

The chain couples TRBV7-3 to TRBJ2-2; perhaps TRBD1 as D (5 bases). Per the germline V gene, CDR1 is SGHTA and CDR2 is FQGTGA. Trimming took 5 bases from V and 2 from J, leaving 18 bases between them. The CDR3 length is 17 residues. The DNA of the CDR3 is TGTGCCAGCAGCAAAAACGTTGAAGGGGTAAACACCGGGGAGCTGTTTTTT. Protein sequence: CASSKNVEGVNTGELFF.

The chain links TRBV27 to TRBJ1-1; no clear D. The germline V and J ends were trimmed by 6 bases and 4 bases, with 12 bases remaining between them. From germline, CDR1 is MNHEY and CDR2 SMNVEV (reference sequence). There are 13 residues in the CDR3. The chain's CDR3 is CASSPVGGTEAFF. The CDR3 bases are TGTGCCAGCAGCCCCGTTGGCGGCACTGAAGCTTTCTTT.

This rearrangement joins TRBV5-6 to TRBJ2-5, with 11 bases that match TRBD2. The CDR3 has 18 residues. Germline assignment: CDR1 SGHDT and CDR2 YYEEEE. Germline trimming cut 0 bases from V and 4 bases from J; bases unmatched to any gene: 11. This CDR3 is CASSLDSSGGIGGETQYF. In nucleotides, the CDR3 is TGTGCCAGCAGCTTGGACTCTAGCGGGGGGATAGGGGGAGAGACCCAGTACTTC.

This chain links TRBV9 with TRBJ2-3, with unresolved D. The CDR3 extends over 14 amino acids. Trimming removed 2 bases at V and 2 bases at J, with 9 bases between. Germline lookup yields CDR1 SGDLS and CDR2 YYNGEE. CDR3 sequence: CASSVDRPTDTQYF. The CDR3 DNA is TGTGCCAGCAGCGTCGATCGCCCCACAGATACGCAGTATTTT.

The V and J genes are TRBV5-1 and TRBJ2-3, with TRBD2 identical over 8 bases. CDR3 length equals 16 residues. J gave up 0 bases and V 2 bases, and 5 bases lay outside the gene matches. CDR1 SGHRS and CDR2 YFSETQ come from the germline V gene. The CDR3 sequence: CASSLGASGSTDTQYF. The DNA for the CDR3 is TGCGCCAGCAGCTTAGGGGCTAGCGGGAGCACAGATACGCAGTATTTT.

The chain couples TRBV19 to TRBJ1-1; 8 nucleotides line up with TRBD1. The CDR3 extends over 14 amino acids. The junction had 6 bases not matched to a gene; V was cut back by 2 bases and J by 7 bases. Per germline, CDR1 LNHDA and CDR2 SQIVND (reference sequence). DNA for the CDR3: TGTGCCAGTAGTATACAGGGGGCGCAGGTTGAAGCTTTCTTT. This encodes CASSIQGAQVEAFF.

V and J are TRBV29-1 and TRBJ2-3; D gene uncertain. CDR1 is SQVTM and CDR2 is ANQGSEA in the germline V gene. The CDR3 is 12 amino acids. V dropped 0 bases and J dropped 5 bases, with 6 bases sitting between them. The CDR3 DNA reads TGCAGCGTTGAAGAAAATGAAGATACGCAGTATTTT. Residues: CSVEENEDTQYF.

This chain links TRBV29-1 with TRBJ2-5; D not resolved. The CDR3 spans 13 residues. V was pared by 6 bases and J by 4 bases, with 15 bases between. Germline V CDR1 and CDR2: SQVTM, ANQGSEA. The CDR3 DNA is TGCAGCGTCGCCTCATCGAAGAGAGAGACCCAGTACTTC. It encodes CSVASSKRETQYF.

V is TRBV19 and J is TRBJ2-1; TRBD2 agrees at 10 bases. Germline V gives CDR1 LNHDA, CDR2 SQIVND (reference sequence). CDR3 length equals 15 residues. The ends lost 2 bases at V and 7 bases at J; junction bases unmatched: 5. CDR3 in amino acids: CASSITSSGRNEQFF. CDR3 nucleotide sequence: TGTGCCAGTAGTATAACGTCTAGCGGGAGAAATGAGCAGTTCTTC.

This clone occurred once. The rearrangement joins TRBV11-2 to TRBJ1-1, with D hard to call. The CDR3 has 12 residues. Germline CDR1 SGHAT, CDR2 FQNNGV. Trimming removed 4 bases from V and 5 bases from J, with 8 bases in between. The CDR3 DNA follows: TGTGCCAGCAGCTCTACAGCGACTGAAGCTTTCTTT. Amino acid sequence: CASSSTATEAFF. Variable domain in full (rest from reference TRBV11-2 and TRBJ1-1): EAGVAQSPRYKIIEKRQSVAFWCNPISGHATLYWYQQILGQGPKLLIQFQNNGVVDDSQLPKDRFSAERLKGVDSTLKIQPAKLEDSAVYLCASSSTATEAFFGQGTRLTVV.